The present T cell receptor beta chain was sequenced within a study of blood T cell repertoires in COVID-19. Overall study context: Acute and convalescent COVID-19 samples came from the United States, Italy and Spain. The analysed material was cDNA or gDNA that came from T cells, B-cell-depleted T cells, or PBMCs.

As processed by the authors: From reference gene primer amplification, estimates of nucleated cell counts were derived. Sequenced by immunoSEQ multiplex PCR; TCRdb stores in-frame clones only, minus some. Clone size and V and J calls were adopted from that table, with D and trimming inferred from the DNA. The profile covers approximately 260,000 clones, with about nine tenths appearing a single time and roughly 7% taken by the ten largest. Germline lookup yields CDR1 SGHNT and CDR2 YYREEE (reference sequence). The CDR3 is 17 amino acids. V was trimmed by 0 bases and J by 1 base, leaving 16 bases between them.

The sequencing input was peripheral blood. This rearrangement joins TRBV5-4 to TRBJ1-1, with a weak D call TRBD1 (6 bases). This TCR was sampled from a man aged 55 to 70 who had recovered from COVID-19. The CDR3 loop is CASSLGPGESGNTEAFF. In DNA, the CDR3 is TGTGCCAGCAGCTTGGGGCCAGGGGAGTCGGGGAACACTGAAGCTTTCTTT.